This TCR beta chain was retrieved from a study of blood T cell repertoires in COVID-19. Across the whole study: Some COVID-19 samples were acute and others convalescent; all came from the United States, Italy and Spain.

Clones were read by immunoSEQ multiplex PCR, and TCRdb kept only the in-frame ones, dropping some. The sample carries roughly 70,000 clones, about 88% recorded once. The sequence derives from a man aged 65 to 85 with active COVID-19. The sample comprised peripheral blood.

This CDR3 is CAISRGAGAGTDTQYF. The CDR3 coding sequence is TGTGCCATCAGCCGGGGTGCGGGAGCCGGCACAGATACGCAGTATTTT. The V gene is TRBV10-3, the J gene TRBJ2-3, with 7 bases aligning to TRBD2. This CDR3 has 16 amino acids. CDR1 and CDR2 from the germline V gene are ENHRY and SYGVKD. V was pared by 6 bases and J by 1 base, with 10 bases of the junction left unmatched.